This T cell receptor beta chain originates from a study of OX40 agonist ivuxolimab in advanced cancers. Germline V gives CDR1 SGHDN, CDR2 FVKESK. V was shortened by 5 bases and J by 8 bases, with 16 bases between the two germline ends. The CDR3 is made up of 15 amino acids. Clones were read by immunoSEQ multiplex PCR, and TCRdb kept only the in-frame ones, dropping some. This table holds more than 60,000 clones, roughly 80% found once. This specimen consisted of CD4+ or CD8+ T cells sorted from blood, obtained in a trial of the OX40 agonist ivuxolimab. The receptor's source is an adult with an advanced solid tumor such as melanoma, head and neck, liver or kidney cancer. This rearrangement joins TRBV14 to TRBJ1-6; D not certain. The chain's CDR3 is CASSETRPGDSPLHF. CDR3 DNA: TGTGCCAGCAGCGAGACACGACCCGGGGATTCACCCCTCCACTTT.